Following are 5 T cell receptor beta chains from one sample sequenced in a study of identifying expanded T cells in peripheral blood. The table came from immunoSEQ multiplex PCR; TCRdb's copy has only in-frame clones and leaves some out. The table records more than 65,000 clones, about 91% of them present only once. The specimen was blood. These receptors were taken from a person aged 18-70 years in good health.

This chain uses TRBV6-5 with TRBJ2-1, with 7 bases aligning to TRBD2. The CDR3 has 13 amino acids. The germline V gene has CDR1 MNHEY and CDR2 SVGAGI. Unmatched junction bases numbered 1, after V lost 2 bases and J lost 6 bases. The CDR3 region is CASSYRLANEQFF. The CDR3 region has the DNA TGTGCCAGCAGTTACCGACTAGCCAATGAGCAGTTCTTC.

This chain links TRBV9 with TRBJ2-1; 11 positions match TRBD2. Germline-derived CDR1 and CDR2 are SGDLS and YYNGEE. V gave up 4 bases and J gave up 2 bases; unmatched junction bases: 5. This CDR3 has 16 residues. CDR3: CASSLGGLAAYNEQFF. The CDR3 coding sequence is TGTGCCAGCAGCCTCGGGGGACTAGCGGCCTACAATGAGCAGTTCTTC.

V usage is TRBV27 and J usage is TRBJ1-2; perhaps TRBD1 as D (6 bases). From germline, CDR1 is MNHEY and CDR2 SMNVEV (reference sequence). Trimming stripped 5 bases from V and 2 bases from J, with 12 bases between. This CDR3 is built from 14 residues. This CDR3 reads CASSLRTDNYGYTF. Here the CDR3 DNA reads TGTGCCAGCAGTCTCCGGACAGACAACTATGGCTACACCTTC.

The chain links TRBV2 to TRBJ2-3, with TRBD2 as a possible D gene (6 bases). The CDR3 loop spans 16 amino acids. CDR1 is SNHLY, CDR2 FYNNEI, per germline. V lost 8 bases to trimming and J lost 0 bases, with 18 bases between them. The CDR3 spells CASGGRGGVSTDTQYF. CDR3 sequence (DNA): TGTGCCAGCGGAGGGCGGGGCGGGGTAAGCACAGATACGCAGTATTTT.

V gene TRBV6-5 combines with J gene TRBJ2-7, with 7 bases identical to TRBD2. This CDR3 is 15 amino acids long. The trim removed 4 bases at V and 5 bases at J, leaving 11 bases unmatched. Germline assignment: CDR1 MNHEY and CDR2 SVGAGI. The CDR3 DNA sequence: TGTGCCAGCAGTTCCCCGAGCGGGAAAAGCCACGAGCAGTACTTC. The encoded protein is CASSSPSGKSHEQYF.